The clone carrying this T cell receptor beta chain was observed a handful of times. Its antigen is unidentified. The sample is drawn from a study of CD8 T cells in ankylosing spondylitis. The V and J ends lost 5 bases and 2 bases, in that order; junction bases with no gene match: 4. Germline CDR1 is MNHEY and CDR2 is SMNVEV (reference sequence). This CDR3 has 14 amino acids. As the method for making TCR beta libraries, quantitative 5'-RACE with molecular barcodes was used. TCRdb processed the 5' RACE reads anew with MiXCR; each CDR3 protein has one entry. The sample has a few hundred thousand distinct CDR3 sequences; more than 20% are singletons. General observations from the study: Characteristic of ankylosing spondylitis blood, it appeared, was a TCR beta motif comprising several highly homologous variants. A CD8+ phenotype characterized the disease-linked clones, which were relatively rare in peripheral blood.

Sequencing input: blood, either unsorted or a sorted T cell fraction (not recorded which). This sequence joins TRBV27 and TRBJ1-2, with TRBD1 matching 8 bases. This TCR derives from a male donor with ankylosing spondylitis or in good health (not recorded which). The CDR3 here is CASSPGQANYGYTF. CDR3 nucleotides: TGTGCCAGCAGTCCGGGACAGGCGAACTATGGCTACACCTTC.